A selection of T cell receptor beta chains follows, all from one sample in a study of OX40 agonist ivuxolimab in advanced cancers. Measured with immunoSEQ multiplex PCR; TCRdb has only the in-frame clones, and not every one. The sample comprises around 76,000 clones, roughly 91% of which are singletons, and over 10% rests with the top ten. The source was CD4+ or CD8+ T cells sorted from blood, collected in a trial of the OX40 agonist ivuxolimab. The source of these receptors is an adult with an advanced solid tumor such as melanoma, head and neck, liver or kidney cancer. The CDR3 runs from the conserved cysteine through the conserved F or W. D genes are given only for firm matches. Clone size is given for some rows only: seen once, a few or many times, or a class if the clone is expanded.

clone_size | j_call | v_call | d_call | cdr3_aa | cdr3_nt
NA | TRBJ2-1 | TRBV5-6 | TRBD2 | CASTPGGAYNEQFF | TGTGCCAGCACCCCTGGGGGGGCCTACAATGAGCAGTTCTTC
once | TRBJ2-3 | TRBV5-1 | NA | CASSALSRGVIDTQYF | TGCGCCAGCAGCGCCTTGTCCAGGGGAGTGATCGATACGCAGTATTTT
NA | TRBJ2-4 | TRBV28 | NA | CASKIQGKNIQYF | TGTGCCAGCAAAATACAGGGAAAAAACATTCAGTACTTC
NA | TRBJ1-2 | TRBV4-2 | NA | CASSQDRTAGSAYGYTF | TGTGCCAGCAGCCAAGATAGGACAGCCGGTTCAGCCTATGGCTACACCTTC
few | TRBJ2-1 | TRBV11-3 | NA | CASSPTNYNEQFF | TGTGCCAGCAGCCCGACAAACTACAATGAGCAGTTCTTC
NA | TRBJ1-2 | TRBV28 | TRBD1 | CASSLAAGQVYGYTF | TGTGCCAGCAGTTTAGCGGCGGGACAGGTCTATGGCTACACCTTC
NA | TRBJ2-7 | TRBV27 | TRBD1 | CASSDGTGDREQYF | TGTGCCAGCAGTGATGGGACAGGGGATCGCGAGCAGTACTTC
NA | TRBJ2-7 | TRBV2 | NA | CASKGPPQGEQYF | TGTGCCAGCAAGGGGCCCCCTCAGGGAGAGCAGTACTTC
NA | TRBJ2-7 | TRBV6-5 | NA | CASSFGYEQYF | TGTGCCAGCAGTTTTGGCTACGAGCAGTACTTC
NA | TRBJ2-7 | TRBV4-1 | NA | CASSQDLAGRGYEQYF | TGCGCCAGCAGCCAGGACCTAGCCGGAAGGGGATACGAGCAGTACTTC
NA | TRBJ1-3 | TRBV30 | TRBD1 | CAWSGGTAGNTIYF | TGTGCCTGGAGTGGCGGGACAGCGGGAAACACCATATATTTT
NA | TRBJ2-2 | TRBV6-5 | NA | CASARTANTGELFF | TGTGCCAGCGCCAGGACAGCGAACACCGGGGAGCTGTTTTTT
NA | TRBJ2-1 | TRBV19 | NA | CASSPYNEQFF | TGTGCCAGTAGTCCCTACAATGAGCAGTTCTTC
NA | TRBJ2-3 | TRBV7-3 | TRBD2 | CASSLGGRLGDTQYF | TGTGCCAGCAGCTTAGGCGGGAGGCTGGGTGATACGCAGTATTTT
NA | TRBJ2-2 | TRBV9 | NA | CASSQESHTGELFF | TGTGCCAGCAGCCAAGAATCCCACACCGGGGAGCTGTTTTTT
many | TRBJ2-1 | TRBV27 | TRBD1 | CASSFGQDNEQFF | TGTGCCAGCAGTTTTGGACAGGACAATGAGCAGTTCTTC
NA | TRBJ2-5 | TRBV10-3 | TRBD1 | CATLHRTGGQETQYF | TGTGCCACCCTCCACCGGACAGGGGGCCAAGAGACCCAGTACTTC
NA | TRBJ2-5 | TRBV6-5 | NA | CASSPSTNGETQYF | TGTGCCAGCAGTCCCTCGACTAACGGGGAGACCCAGTACTTC
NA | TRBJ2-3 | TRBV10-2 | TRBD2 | CASSELIAGGRDTQYF | TGCGCCAGCAGTGAGCTGATAGCGGGAGGAAGGGATACGCAGTATTTT
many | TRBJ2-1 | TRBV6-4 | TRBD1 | CASSDSTGADEQFF | TGTGCCAGCAGTGACTCGACAGGGGCCGATGAGCAGTTCTTC
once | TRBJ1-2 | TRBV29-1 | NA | CSVEGGAAKYGYTF | TGCAGCGTTGAAGGCGGGGCAGCTAAGTATGGCTACACCTTC
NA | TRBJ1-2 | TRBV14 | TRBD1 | CASSSQGAARGYTF | TGTGCCAGCAGCTCACAGGGGGCCGCTCGCGGCTACACCTTC
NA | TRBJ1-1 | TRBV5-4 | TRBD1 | CASSLTGEMGPEAFF | TGTGCCAGCAGCTTGACAGGGGAAATGGGCCCTGAAGCTTTCTTT
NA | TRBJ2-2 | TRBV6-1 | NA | CASSDPTSPGELFF | TGTGCCAGCAGTGACCCGACTTCACCCGGGGAGCTGTTTTTT
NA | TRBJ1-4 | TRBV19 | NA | CASTYSGGVREKLFF | TGTGCCAGTACGTACTCCGGTGGGGTAAGGGAAAAACTGTTTTTT
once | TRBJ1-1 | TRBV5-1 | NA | CASSLALLPTEAFF | TGCGCCAGCAGCTTGGCTCTTTTGCCCACTGAAGCTTTCTTT
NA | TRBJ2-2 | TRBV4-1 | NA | CASSQDGGFQAGELFF | TGCGCCAGCAGCCAAGATGGTGGGTTCCAAGCCGGGGAGCTGTTTTTT
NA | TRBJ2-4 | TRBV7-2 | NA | CASSAGVAKNIQYF | TGTGCCAGCAGCGCAGGGGTAGCCAAAAACATTCAGTACTTC
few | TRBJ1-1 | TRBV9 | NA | CASSVAGNTEAFF | TGTGCCAGCAGCGTAGCTGGGAACACTGAAGCTTTCTTT
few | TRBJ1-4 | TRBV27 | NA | CASSFQANEKLFF | TGTGCCAGCAGTTTTCAGGCTAATGAAAAACTGTTTTTT
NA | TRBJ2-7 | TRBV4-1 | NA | CASSQALQGDEQYF | TGCGCCAGCAGCCAAGCCTTACAGGGAGACGAGCAGTACTTC
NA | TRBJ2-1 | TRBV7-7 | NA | CASSPYRGETYNEQFF | TGTGCTAGCAGCCCCTACCGGGGCGAAACCTACAATGAGCAGTTCTTC
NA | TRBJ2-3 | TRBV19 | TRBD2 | CASSIGGSGREDTQYF | TGTGCCAGTAGTATAGGGGGTAGCGGGAGGGAAGATACGCAGTATTTT
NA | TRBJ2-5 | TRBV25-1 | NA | CASSEKWGLQETQYF | TGTGCCAGCAGTGAAAAGTGGGGCCTCCAAGAGACCCAGTACTTC
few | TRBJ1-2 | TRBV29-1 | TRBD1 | CSVDLRDRGDGYTF | TGCAGCGTTGATTTACGGGACAGGGGGGATGGCTACACCTTC
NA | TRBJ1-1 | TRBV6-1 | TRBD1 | CASSPGQGMNTEAFF | TGTGCCAGCAGTCCCGGACAGGGAATGAACACTGAAGCTTTCTTT
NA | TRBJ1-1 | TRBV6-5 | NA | CASSPLKNTEAFF | TGTGCCAGCAGTCCTCTCAAGAACACTGAAGCTTTCTTT
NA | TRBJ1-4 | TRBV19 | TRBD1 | CASRTGVGWEKLFF | TGTGCCAGTAGGACAGGGGTAGGTTGGGAAAAACTGTTTTTT
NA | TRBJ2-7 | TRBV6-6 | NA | CASSYLTPGAVHEQYF | TGTGCCAGCAGTTATCTTACACCGGGGGCGGTCCACGAGCAGTACTTC
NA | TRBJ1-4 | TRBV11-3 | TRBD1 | CASSPQGAQGEKLFF | TGTGCCAGCAGCCCACAGGGGGCCCAGGGAGAAAAACTGTTTTTT
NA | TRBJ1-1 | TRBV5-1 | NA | CASSLWGATEAFF | TGCGCCAGCAGCTTATGGGGAGCCACTGAAGCTTTCTTT
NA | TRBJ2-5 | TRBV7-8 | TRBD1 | CASSHRQGYQETQYF | TGTGCCAGCAGCCACCGACAGGGATACCAGGAGACCCAGTACTTC
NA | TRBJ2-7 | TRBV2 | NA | CASIGYEQYF | TGTGCCAGCATTGGCTACGAGCAGTACTTC
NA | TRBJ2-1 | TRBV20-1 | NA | CSASPNEQFF | TGCAGTGCCTCTCCCAATGAGCAGTTCTTC
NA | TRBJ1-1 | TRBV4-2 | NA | CASSQGTMNTEAFF | TGTGCCAGCAGCCAAGGTACGATGAACACTGAAGCTTTCTTT